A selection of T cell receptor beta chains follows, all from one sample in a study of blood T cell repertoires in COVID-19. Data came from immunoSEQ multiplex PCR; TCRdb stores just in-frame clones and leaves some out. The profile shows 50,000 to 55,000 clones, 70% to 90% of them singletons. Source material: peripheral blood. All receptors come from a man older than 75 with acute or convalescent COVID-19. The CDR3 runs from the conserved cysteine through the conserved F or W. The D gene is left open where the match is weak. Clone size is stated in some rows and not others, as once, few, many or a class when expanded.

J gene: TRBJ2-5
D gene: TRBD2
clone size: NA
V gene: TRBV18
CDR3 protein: CASSPLLAAGETQYF
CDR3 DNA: TGTGCCAGCTCACCTTTACTAGCGGCAGGGGAGACCCAGTACTTC

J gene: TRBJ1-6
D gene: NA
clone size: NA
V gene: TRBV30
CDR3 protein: CAWSAGTTPNSPLHF
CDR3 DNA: TGTGCCTGGAGTGCCGGGACTACGCCTAATTCACCCCTCCACTTT

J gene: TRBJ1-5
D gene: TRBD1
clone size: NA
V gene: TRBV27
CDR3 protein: CASSWTGPQPQHF
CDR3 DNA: TGTGCCAGCAGTTGGACAGGGCCTCAGCCCCAGCATTTT

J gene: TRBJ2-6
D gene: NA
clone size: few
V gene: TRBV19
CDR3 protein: CASSNVGAAGANVLTF
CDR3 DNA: TGTGCCAGTAGTAATGTGGGGGCGGCTGGGGCCAACGTCCTGACTTTC

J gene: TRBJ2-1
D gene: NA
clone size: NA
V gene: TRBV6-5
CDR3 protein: CASSLRAIHNEQFF
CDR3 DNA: TGTGCCAGCAGCCTCAGGGCCATACACAATGAGCAGTTCTTC

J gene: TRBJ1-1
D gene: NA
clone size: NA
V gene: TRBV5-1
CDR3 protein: CASSLFVERTEAFF
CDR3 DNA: TGCGCCAGCAGCTTGTTCGTTGAGAGGACTGAAGCTTTCTTT

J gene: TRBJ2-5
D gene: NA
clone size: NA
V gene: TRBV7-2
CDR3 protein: CASSSFRQETQYF
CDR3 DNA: TGTGCCAGCAGCTCCTTCCGGCAAGAGACCCAGTACTTC

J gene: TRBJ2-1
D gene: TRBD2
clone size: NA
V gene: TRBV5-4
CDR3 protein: CASSFPTSGAYNEQFF
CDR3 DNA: TGTGCCAGCAGCTTCCCGACTAGCGGGGCATACAATGAGCAGTTCTTC

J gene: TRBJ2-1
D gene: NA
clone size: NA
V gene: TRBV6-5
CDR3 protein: CASSYSSRGVSGEQFF
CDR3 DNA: TGTGCCAGCAGTTACTCTAGCAGGGGGGTATCCGGTGAGCAGTTCTTC

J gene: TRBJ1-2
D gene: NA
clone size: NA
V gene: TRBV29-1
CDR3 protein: CSVGGGGDYGYTF
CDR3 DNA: TGCAGCGTTGGGGGGGGCGGTGACTATGGCTACACCTTC

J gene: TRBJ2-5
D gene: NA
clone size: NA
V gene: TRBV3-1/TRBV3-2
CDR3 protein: CASSQVRGETQYF
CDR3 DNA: TGTGCCAGCAGCCAAGTGAGGGGGGAGACCCAGTACTTC

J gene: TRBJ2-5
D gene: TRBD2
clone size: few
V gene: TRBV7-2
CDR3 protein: CASSPGLAVYQETQYF
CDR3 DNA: TGTGCCAGCAGCCCGGGACTAGCGGTGTACCAAGAGACCCAGTACTTC

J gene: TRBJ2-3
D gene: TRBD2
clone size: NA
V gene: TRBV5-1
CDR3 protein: CASSPIQRLAANTDTQYF
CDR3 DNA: TGCGCCAGCAGCCCCATTCAACGACTAGCGGCCAACACAGATACGCAGTATTTT

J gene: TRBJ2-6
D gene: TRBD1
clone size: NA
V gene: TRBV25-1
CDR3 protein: CASSTGGSGANVLTF
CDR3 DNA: TGTGCCAGCAGCACAGGGGGCTCTGGGGCCAACGTCCTGACTTTC

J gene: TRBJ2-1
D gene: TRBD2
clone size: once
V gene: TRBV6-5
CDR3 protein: CASSLLAGGSHEQFF
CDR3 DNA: TGTGCCAGCAGCCTCCTAGCGGGGGGTTCCCATGAGCAGTTCTTC

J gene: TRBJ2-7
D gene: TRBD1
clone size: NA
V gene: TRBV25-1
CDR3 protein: CATEGAHEQYF
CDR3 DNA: TGTGCCACCGAGGGGGCCCACGAGCAGTACTTC

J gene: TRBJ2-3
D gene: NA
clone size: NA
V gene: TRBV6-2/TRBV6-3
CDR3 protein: CASSWGGGSTDTQYF
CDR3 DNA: TGTGCCAGCAGTTGGGGAGGAGGCAGCACAGATACGCAGTATTTT

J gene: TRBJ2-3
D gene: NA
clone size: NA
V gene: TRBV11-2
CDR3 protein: CASSLVVGVRDTQYF
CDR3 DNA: TGTGCCAGCAGCTTAGTGGTAGGGGTCAGAGATACGCAGTATTTT

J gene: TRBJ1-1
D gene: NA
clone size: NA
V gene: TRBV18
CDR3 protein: CASSPAPRGDTEAFF
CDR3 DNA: TGTGCCAGCTCACCGGCTCCCAGGGGTGACACTGAAGCTTTCTTT

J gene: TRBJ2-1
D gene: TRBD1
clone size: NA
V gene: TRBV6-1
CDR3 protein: CASREGGTGRNEQFF
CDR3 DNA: TGTGCCAGCAGAGAAGGGGGGACAGGGCGGAATGAGCAGTTCTTC

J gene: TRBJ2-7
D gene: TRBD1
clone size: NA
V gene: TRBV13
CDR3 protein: CASSPGTGPRSYEQYF
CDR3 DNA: TGTGCCAGCAGCCCCGGGACAGGGCCCCGCTCCTACGAGCAGTACTTC

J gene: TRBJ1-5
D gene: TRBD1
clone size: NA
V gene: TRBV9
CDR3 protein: CASSAGTGSNQPQHF
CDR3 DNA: TGTGCCAGCAGCGCGGGGACAGGGAGCAATCAGCCCCAGCATTTT

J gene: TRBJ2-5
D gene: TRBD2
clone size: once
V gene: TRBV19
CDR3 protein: CASSITASGSTQYF
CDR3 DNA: TGTGCCAGTAGTATAACTGCTAGCGGTAGCACCCAGTACTTC

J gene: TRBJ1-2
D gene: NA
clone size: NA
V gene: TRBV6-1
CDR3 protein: CASIPRRDNYGYTF
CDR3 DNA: TGTGCCAGCATCCCGAGGAGGGATAACTATGGCTACACCTTC

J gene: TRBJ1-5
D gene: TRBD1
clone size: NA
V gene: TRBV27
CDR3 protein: CASSPSDRFNQPQHF
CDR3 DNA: TGTGCCAGCAGTCCGTCGGACAGGTTCAATCAGCCCCAGCATTTT

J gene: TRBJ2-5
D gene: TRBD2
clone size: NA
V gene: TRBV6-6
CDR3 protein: CASSRVAGGPWETQYF
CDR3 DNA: TGTGCCAGCAGTCGTGTAGCGGGGGGGCCGTGGGAGACCCAGTACTTC